Listed below are T cell receptor beta chains from one sample, sequenced in a study of cytomegalovirus exposure and HLA in healthy donors. Assay: immunoSEQ multiplex PCR; the TCRdb copy retains only in-frame clones and omits some. The sample records about 130,000 clones, just under 80% being singletons. The material sequenced was PBMCs. The receptors stem from a man aged 25-45 years in good health. Each CDR3 is given with its conserved first and last residue. D genes are given only for firm matches. Some rows mark clone size as missing; the rest say once, few, many or name a class of expanded clone.

d_gene: TRBD1
j_gene: TRBJ2-5
abundance: NA
v_gene: TRBV7-9
CDR3nt: TGTGCCAGCAGTCCGGACAGGGCCCTAGAGACCCAGTACTTC
CDR3aa: CASSPDRALETQYF

d_gene: TRBD1
j_gene: TRBJ2-1
abundance: once
v_gene: TRBV2
CDR3nt: TGTGCCAGCAGAACCGGGACAGGGGACAATGAGCAGTTCTTC
CDR3aa: CASRTGTGDNEQFF

d_gene: TRBD2
j_gene: TRBJ2-1
abundance: NA
v_gene: TRBV19
CDR3nt: TGTGCCAGTAGGCGACTAGCGGGAGGGGGGAATGAGCAGTTCTTC
CDR3aa: CASRRLAGGGNEQFF

d_gene: NA
j_gene: TRBJ2-1
abundance: NA
v_gene: TRBV18
CDR3nt: TGTGCCAGCTCACCAACCAAACTAGGTCTTAGCTCCTACAATGAGCAGTTCTTC
CDR3aa: CASSPTKLGLSSYNEQFF

d_gene: NA
j_gene: TRBJ2-7
abundance: few
v_gene: TRBV4-1
CDR3nt: TGCGCCAGCAGCCAAGTATGGAATAGCGGCGCCTACGAGCAGTACTTC
CDR3aa: CASSQVWNSGAYEQYF

d_gene: TRBD1
j_gene: TRBJ1-2
abundance: NA
v_gene: TRBV28
CDR3nt: TGTGCCAGCAGTCTAAGGACAGGGGGCAGAGGCTACACCTTC
CDR3aa: CASSLRTGGRGYTF

d_gene: TRBD2
j_gene: TRBJ2-5
abundance: once
v_gene: TRBV4-1
CDR3nt: TGCGCCAGCAGCCAAGAGACTAGCGGGAGGGCCCAGTACTTC
CDR3aa: CASSQETSGRAQYF

d_gene: TRBD2
j_gene: TRBJ2-7
abundance: NA
v_gene: TRBV18
CDR3nt: TGTGCCAGCTCGCCTAGCGGGGGATGGTACGAGCAGTACTTC
CDR3aa: CASSPSGGWYEQYF

d_gene: NA
j_gene: TRBJ2-1
abundance: NA
v_gene: TRBV9
CDR3nt: TGTGCCTCCGAGCCGGGGTACTCCTACAATGAGCAGTTCTTC
CDR3aa: CASEPGYSYNEQFF

d_gene: NA
j_gene: TRBJ2-7
abundance: NA
v_gene: TRBV2
CDR3nt: TGTGCCAGCCGGGGGACAGTCTCCTACGAGCAGTACTTC
CDR3aa: CASRGTVSYEQYF

d_gene: NA
j_gene: TRBJ2-7
abundance: few
v_gene: TRBV5-1
CDR3nt: TGCGCCAGCAGCTTGGCCGATTCGTTACCCCACTTCCCCTACGAGCAGTACTTC
CDR3aa: CASSLADSLPHFPYEQYF

d_gene: TRBD1
j_gene: TRBJ2-3
abundance: NA
v_gene: TRBV28
CDR3nt: TGTGCCAGCACACGACAGGGCTCGGATACGCAGTATTTT
CDR3aa: CASTRQGSDTQYF

d_gene: TRBD1
j_gene: TRBJ2-3
abundance: NA
v_gene: TRBV5-6
CDR3nt: TGTGCCAGCAGCGCGCGAAGGACAGGGGGCACAGATACGCAGTATTTT
CDR3aa: CASSARRTGGTDTQYF

d_gene: TRBD1
j_gene: TRBJ2-7
abundance: NA
v_gene: TRBV6-5
CDR3nt: TGTGCCAGCAGTTATGGACAGGGTGCCTACGAGCAGTACTTC
CDR3aa: CASSYGQGAYEQYF

d_gene: TRBD2
j_gene: TRBJ2-1
abundance: NA
v_gene: TRBV5-1
CDR3nt: TGCGCCAGCAGCCCTGTGGGGGGGCTAGCGGGAGTCTATGAGCAGTTCTTC
CDR3aa: CASSPVGGLAGVYEQFF

d_gene: NA
j_gene: TRBJ2-5
abundance: few
v_gene: TRBV6-1
CDR3nt: TGTGCCAGCAGTGTGAGGTGGGGGGAAGAGACCCAGTACTTC
CDR3aa: CASSVRWGEETQYF

d_gene: TRBD1
j_gene: TRBJ2-5
abundance: once
v_gene: TRBV6-6
CDR3nt: TGTGCCAGCACCCCGGGGGACAGGGAGGAGACCCAGTACTTC
CDR3aa: CASTPGDREETQYF